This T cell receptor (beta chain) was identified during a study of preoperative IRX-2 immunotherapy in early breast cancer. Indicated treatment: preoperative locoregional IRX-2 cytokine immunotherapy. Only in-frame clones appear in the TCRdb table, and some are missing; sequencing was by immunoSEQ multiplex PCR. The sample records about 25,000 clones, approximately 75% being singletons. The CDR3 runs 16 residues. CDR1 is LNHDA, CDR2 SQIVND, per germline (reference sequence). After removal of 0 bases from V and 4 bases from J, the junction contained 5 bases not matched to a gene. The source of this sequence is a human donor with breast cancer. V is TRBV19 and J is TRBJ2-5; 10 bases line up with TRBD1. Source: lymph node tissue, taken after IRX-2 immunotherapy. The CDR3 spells CASSIDDRGLVETQYF. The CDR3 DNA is TGTGCCAGTAGTATAGATGACAGGGGGCTTGTAGAGACCCAGTACTTC.